The entry below gives a single T cell receptor (beta chain) sequence along with its context. The antigen it binds to is not known. Qualities for individual bases were not recorded, and no much larger clone is one base off. This sample stems from a study of PD-1 blockade in classical Hodgkin lymphoma (dated by TCRdb to 2020 to 2022). As for the study more broadly: Nivolumab dosing was 3 mg/kg intravenously every 2 weeks, continuing until either disease progression or unacceptable toxicity. The study used CyTOF and TCR beta sequencing to define a peripheral blood immune signature of response to PD-1 blockade in classical Hodgkin lymphoma. Study-level results and caveats: Patients starting nivolumab less than 1 year after ASCT had lower diversity and were excluded from later analyses to avoid confounding by immune reconstitution. Among trial patients, those achieving complete response had baseline diversity similar to that of newly diagnosed patients, while diversity was significantly lower in partial responders and progressors. Newly diagnosed patients were reported to have lower baseline TCR diversity than healthy donors, and relapsed/refractory patients were reported to have lower baseline TCR diversity still. The study was limited to a single clinical trial cohort, and causes of repertoire differences, possibly disease activity or prior therapy, remained undefined. CD4+ but not CD8+ TCR diversity rose significantly by C4D1 (p=0.0027 vs p=0.16), most apparent in complete responders (p=0.02).

Genomic DNA was extracted with the Qiagen DNeasy kit from unsorted PBMCs and from negatively selected CD4+ and CD8+ fractions. TCR beta CDR3 regions were amplified by immunoSEQ multiplex PCR using primers annealing to V and J segments. A synthetic immune receptor repertoire was used to minimize amplification bias, and remaining bias was computationally removed after sequencing. The original methods were these. Custom Python scripts were used to quantify repertoire diversity as the Shannon entropy index. Unsorted, CD4+ and CD8+ repertoires were analyzed separately, except for combined analyses in which CD4+ and CD8+ sequences were merged in silico. Clonal expansion was defined as a frequency increase of at least 2-fold after treatment compared with C1D1, and clones undetected at baseline were assigned a pseudocount of 0.5. Singleton clones were defined as clones with 0 or 1 copy at C1D1, and non-singleton clones were defined as clones with 2 or more copies. Clones expanded in unsorted samples were labelled as CD4+, CD8+ or unknown by matching protein sequences in sorted samples from the same patient. Diversity changes from C1D1 to C4D1 were tested in paired samples using Wilcoxon tests. The table comes from immuneACCESS by way of TCRdb, which keeps in-frame sequences with V and J called. Part of the clones is missing from these tables; in studies checked, under half for an unresolved V gene and the rest for unknown reasons. That table supplies the V and J calls and clone size; D and trimming were determined from the DNA. For this sample there are tens of thousands of clones; 90% appear just once. The ten largest clonotypes hold about 15% of the sample.

Measured from the cysteine to the phenylalanine, the CDR3 is 13 residues long. CDR3 DNA only is kept here, 39 bases in frame from base 1. Trimming removed 0 bases from V and 2 bases from J, leaving 5 bases between the germline ends. In the germline V gene, CDR1 corresponds to SGDLS and CDR2 to YYNGEE. In the paper's terms, the time point label means: cycle 4 day 1 (C4D1), after 5 to 7 weeks of nivolumab. Every trial patient had relapsed after autologous stem cell transplantation, and cohorts A, B and C differed in prior brentuximab vedotin exposure. The trial cohort comprised some 60 patients with relapsed/refractory classical Hodgkin lymphoma whose best overall responses were complete response, partial response or progressive disease. Single-agent nivolumab was administered to trial patients in the multi-cohort phase II CheckMate 205 trial. An independent review committee assessed best overall response by applying the 2007 International Working Group response criteria. Trial PBMCs were collected just before the start of nivolumab (C1D1) and during therapy at cycle 2 day 1 and cycle 4 day 1. Peripheral blood was collected in 8 mL Vacutainer Cell Preparation Tubes, from which PBMCs were isolated by centrifugation and then cryopreserved.

The TCR originated in a human donor with classical Hodgkin lymphoma. This material consisted of peripheral blood mononuclear cells (PBMCs), taken before the fourth cycle of nivolumab. The sequence is built from TRBV9 and TRBJ1-2, with the D gene uncertain. DNA sequence: TGTGCCAGCAGCGTAGACAGCAACTATGGCTACACCTTC. Its product reads: CASSVDSNYGYTF.